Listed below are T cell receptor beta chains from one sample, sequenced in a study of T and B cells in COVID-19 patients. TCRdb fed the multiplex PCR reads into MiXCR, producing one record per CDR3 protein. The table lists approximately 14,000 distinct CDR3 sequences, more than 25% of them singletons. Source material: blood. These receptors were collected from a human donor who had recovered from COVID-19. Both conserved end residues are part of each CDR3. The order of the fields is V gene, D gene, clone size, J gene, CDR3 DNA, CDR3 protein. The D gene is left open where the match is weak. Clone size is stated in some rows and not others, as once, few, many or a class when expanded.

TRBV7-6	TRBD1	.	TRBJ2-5	TGTGCCAGCAGCCCCCACCCGGGACAGACGGAGACCCAGTACTTC	CASSPHPGQTETQYF
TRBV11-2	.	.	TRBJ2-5	TGTGCCAGCAGCTTAGACAGGGCAGGAGAGACCCAGTACTTC	CASSLDRAGETQYF
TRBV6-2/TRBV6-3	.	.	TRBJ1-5	TGTGCCAGCAGGGAACTCAGGGCAAGTCAGCCCCAGCATTTT	CASRELRASQPQHF
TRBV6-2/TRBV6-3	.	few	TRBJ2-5	TGTGCCAGCAGTTCGCTCCAGACCCAGTACTTC	CASSSLQTQYF
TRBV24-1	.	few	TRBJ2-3	TGTGCCACCAGTGACCCCCAAGGGGCAGATACGCAGTATTTT	CATSDPQGADTQYF
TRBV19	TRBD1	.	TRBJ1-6	TGTGCCAGTAGTCGGGACAGGAGGATAGACCGTAATTTACCCCTCCACTTT	CASSRDRRIDRNLPLHF
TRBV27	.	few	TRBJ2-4	TGTGCCAGCACCTCGGACAGAGCCAAAAACATTCAGTACTTC	CASTSDRAKNIQYF
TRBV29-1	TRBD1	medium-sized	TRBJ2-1	TGCAGCGTTCGACAGGGGGCAATTGATGAGCAGTTCTTC	CSVRQGAIDEQFF
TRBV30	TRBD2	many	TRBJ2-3	TGTGCCTGGAGTGAGGGGACTAGCAGCACAGATACGCAGTATTTT	CAWSEGTSSTDTQYF
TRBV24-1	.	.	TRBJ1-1	TGTGCCACCAGTGAAGGTGGGAAGGACACTGAAGCTTTCTTT	CATSEGGKDTEAFF
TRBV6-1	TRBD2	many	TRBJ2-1	TGTGCCAGCACTCCATCCCTAGCGGTCTCCTACAATGAGCAGTTCTTC	CASTPSLAVSYNEQFF
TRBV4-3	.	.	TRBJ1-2	TGCGCCAGCGGGGGTAGGGTGCGGGGGGGCTATGGCTACACCTTC	CASGGRVRGGYGYTF
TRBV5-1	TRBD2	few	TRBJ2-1	TGCGCCAGCAGCTTGTCGGCGGGGGGGCCCAATGAGCAGTTCTTC	CASSLSAGGPNEQFF